This record concerns one TCR beta chain sequence. Its antigen is currently not known. No per-base quality is available; no much larger clone lies one base away. The data are from a study of blood T cell repertoires in COVID-19 (dated by TCRdb to between 2020 and 2021). For the study in its entirety: Samples covering the acute and convalescent phases of COVID-19 were provided by collaborators in the United States, Italy and Spain. Samples were obtained from the ongoing ImmuneRACE study (first 160 participants) and from 950 to 1,500 subjects provided by 6 global collaborators. HLA class I and class II types, where available, came from metadata supplied by the sample provider rather than from assay-based typing. The material from the prospective study consisted of cDNA or gDNA derived from T cells, B-cell-depleted T cells, or PBMCs. Nearly every sample came with metadata listing a de-identified subject ID, COVID-19 status, age in years and sex. The dataset comprised deeply sampled blood TCRbeta repertoires from subjects exposed to, actively infected with, or recovered from COVID-19. The repertoires were released in a freely available public database intended as a resource for research on the immune response to SARS-CoV-2. What the research found in general, with its limitations: Clinical and demographic metadata were provided uncurated, with the amount varying by source and participant.

TCRbeta CDR3 regions were amplified from genomic DNA using the immunoSEQ Assay, a bias-controlled multiplex PCR. Regarding the original processing steps: Nucleated cell counts per sample were estimated from amplification of reference gene primers within the assay. To quantify the absolute abundance of each unique TCRbeta CDR3 rearrangement, sequence reads were collapsed and filtered. For each sample, productive Simpson clonality was calculated by taking the square root of Simpson's diversity index across productive rearrangements. TCRdb carries this immuneACCESS record with in-frame sequences only. Its versions omit some clonotypes, under half of them owing to an unresolved V gene in the studies checked, with the rest unexplained. V, J and clone size are those of that table, while D and trimming were read from the DNA. This sample is represented by some 200,000 clones; around 80% of them were singletons. The ten most abundant clones make up around an eighth of the sample.

Each collaborating institution followed its own protocols to collect whole blood in K2EDTA tubes. For TCRbeta analysis, collaborators shipped samples as frozen whole blood, isolated PBMCs, or DNA extracted from either of those sample types. Sequencing used peripheral blood. This receptor was obtained from a man aged 30 to 39 with active or convalescent COVID-19.

The CDR3 in this case is CAWSVRRQGAANTEAFF. The DNA reads as follows: TGTGCCTGGAGTGTACGGAGACAGGGGGCAGCGAACACTGAAGCTTTCTTT. The sequence joins TRBV30 to TRBJ1-1; 10 bases in between match TRBD1. Spanning cysteine to phenylalanine, the CDR3 consists of 17 amino acids. CDR3 DNA is the only sequence kept; it has 51 bases, read in frame from the first base. The germline V gene (reference sequence) sets CDR1 to GTSNPN and CDR2 to SVGIG. Trimming accounts for 0 bases at V and 1 base at J, while the number of junction bases matched to no gene is 8.